One TCR beta chain is described in this entry. Its antigen is not identified. Time point here: baseline, week 1 (first vaccination visit). The sample's treatment: pre-vaccination baseline after standard-of-care therapy. Clones were read by immunoSEQ multiplex PCR, and TCRdb kept only the in-frame ones, dropping some. The sample records some 90,000 clones, approximately 80% being singletons. This CDR3 is 14 amino acids long. Germline values: CDR1 SGHVS, CDR2 FQNEAQ. Trimming at V came to 4 bases and at J to 2 bases, leaving 1 base not matched to a gene. The data were obtained in a study of a mutant IDH1 vaccine in newly diagnosed glioma. Study-wide context: Males made up about 60% and females about 38% of treated patients, whose mean age was roughly 40 years. Previous care, which was radiotherapy, temozolomide, or both, most often involved both.

Study-wide results and limits: Pseudoprogression looked unconnected to shifts in top peripheral T cell clonotypes. Vaccination elicited immune responses in around 92% of patients.

The genes are TRBV7-8 and TRBJ2-7, with 11 bases matching TRBD1. The source was PBMCs, collected from a glioma patient treated with radiotherapy, temozolomide or both. The receptor was derived from a man aged 35 to 55 with glioma. Some clones in this sample may be carry-over from other donors' samples. CDR3 loop: CASSWTGGAYEQYF. DNA for the CDR3: TGTGCCAGCAGCTGGACAGGGGGCGCCTACGAGCAGTACTTC.